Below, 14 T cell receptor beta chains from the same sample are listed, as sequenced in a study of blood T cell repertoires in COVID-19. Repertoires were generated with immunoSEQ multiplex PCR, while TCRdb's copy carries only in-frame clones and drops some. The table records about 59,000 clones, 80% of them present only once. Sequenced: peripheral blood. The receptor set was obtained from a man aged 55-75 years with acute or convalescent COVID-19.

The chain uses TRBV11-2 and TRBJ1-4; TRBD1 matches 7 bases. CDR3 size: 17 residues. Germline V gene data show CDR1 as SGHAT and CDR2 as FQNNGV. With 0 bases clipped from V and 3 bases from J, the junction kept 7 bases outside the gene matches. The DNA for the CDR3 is TGTGCCAGCAGCTTAGAGACAGGGAAGAGACCTAATGAAAAACTGTTTTTT. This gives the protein CASSLETGKRPNEKLFF.

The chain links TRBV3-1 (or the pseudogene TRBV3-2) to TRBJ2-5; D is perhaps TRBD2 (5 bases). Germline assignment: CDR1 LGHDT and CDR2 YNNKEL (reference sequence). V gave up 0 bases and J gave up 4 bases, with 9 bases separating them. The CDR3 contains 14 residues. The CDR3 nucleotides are TGTGCCAGCAGCCAAGAGAGGGCAGCAGAGACCCAGTACTTC. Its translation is CASSQERAAETQYF.

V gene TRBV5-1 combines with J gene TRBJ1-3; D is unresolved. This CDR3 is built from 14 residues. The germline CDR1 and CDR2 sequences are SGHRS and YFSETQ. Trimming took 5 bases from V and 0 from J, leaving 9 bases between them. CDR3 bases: TGCGCCAGCAGGGGCCTCTCCTCTGGAAACACCATATATTTT. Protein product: CASRGLSSGNTIYF.

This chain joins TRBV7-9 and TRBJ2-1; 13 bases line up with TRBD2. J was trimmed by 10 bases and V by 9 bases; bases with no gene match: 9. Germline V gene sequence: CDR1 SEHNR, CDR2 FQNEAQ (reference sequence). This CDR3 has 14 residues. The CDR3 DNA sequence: TGTGCCAGTGGGCCGGGACTAGCGGGGAGGGAGCAGTTCTTC. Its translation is CASGPGLAGREQFF.

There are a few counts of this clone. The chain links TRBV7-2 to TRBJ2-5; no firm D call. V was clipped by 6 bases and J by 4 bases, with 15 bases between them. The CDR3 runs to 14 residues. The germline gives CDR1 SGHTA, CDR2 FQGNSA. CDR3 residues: CASRRTREAETQYF. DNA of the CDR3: TGTGCCAGCAGAAGAACCCGTGAGGCAGAGACCCAGTACTTC.

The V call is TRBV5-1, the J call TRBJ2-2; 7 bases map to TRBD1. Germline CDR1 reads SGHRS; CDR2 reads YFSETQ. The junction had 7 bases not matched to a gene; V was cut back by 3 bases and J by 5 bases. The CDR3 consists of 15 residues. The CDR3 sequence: CASSWGQPGTGELFF. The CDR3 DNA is TGCGCCAGCAGCTGGGGACAGCCGGGTACCGGGGAGCTGTTTTTT.

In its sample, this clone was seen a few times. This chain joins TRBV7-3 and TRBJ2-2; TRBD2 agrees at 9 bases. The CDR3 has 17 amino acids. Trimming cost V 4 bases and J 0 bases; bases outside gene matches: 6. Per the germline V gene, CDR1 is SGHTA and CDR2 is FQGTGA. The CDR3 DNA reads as TGTGCCAGCAGCTCCCTAGCGGGATTATCGAACACCGGGGAGCTGTTTTTT. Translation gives CASSSLAGLSNTGELFF.

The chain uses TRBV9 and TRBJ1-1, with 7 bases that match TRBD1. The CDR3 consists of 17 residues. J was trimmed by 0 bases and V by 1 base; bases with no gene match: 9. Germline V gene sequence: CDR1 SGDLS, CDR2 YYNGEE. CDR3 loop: CASSVFPGQSMNTEAFF. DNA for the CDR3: TGTGCCAGCAGCGTATTCCCGGGACAGAGCATGAACACTGAAGCTTTCTTT.

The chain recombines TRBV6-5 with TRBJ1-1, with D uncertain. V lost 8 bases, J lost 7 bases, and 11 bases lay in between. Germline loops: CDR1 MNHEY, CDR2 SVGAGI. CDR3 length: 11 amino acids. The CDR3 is CASQATLEAFF. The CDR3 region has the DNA TGTGCCAGCCAGGCTACTCTTGAAGCTTTCTTT.

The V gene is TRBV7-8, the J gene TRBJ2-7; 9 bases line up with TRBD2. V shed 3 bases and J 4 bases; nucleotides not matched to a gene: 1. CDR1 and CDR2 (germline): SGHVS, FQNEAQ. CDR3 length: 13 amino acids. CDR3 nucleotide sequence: TGTGCCAGCAGCTTGCGGGGGGGGTACGAGCAGTACTTC. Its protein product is CASSLRGGYEQYF.

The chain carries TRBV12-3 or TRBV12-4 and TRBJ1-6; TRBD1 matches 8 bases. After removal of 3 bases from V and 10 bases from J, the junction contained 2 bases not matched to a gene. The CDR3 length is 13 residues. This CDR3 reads CASSFGQGSPLHF. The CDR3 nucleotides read TGTGCCAGCAGTTTCGGACAGGGCTCACCCCTCCACTTT.

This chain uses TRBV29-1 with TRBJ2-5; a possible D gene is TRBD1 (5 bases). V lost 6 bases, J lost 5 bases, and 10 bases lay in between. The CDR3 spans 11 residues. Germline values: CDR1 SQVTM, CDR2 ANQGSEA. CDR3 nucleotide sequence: TGCAGCGTCAAGGGGTCCGAGACCCAGTACTTC. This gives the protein CSVKGSETQYF.

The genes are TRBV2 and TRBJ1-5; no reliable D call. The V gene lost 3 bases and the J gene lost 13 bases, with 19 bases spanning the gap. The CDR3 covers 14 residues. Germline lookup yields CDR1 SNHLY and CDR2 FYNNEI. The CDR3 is CASSDSPEALVQHF. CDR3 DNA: TGTGCCAGCAGTGATTCCCCGGAGGCTCTCGTACAGCATTTT.

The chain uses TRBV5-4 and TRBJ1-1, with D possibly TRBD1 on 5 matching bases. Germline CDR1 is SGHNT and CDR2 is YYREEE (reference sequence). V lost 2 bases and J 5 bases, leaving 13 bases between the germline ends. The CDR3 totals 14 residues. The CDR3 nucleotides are TGTGCCAGCAGCTTCCGCAGGGAAGGAACTGAAGCTTTCTTT. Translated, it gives CASSFRREGTEAFF.